This TCR beta chain was profiled in a study of T-cell reconstitution after alpha-beta-depleted transplantation in children. Study results and caveats: About two months after transplant, alpha-beta T cells reportedly came from several hundred expanded graft clones.

Using unique molecular identifiers, the investigators prepared the TCRbeta library. Each CDR3 protein is one row after TCRdb ran MiXCR on the PCR reads. The data hold a few hundred thousand distinct CDR3 sequences, with around 16% observed a single time. V lost 5 bases and J lost 2, with 17 bases in between. The CDR3 spans 16 residues. Germline V gene data show CDR1 as MNHEY and CDR2 as SMNVEV (reference sequence). Details on this clonotype: Its antigen is currently unknown.

This sequence joins TRBV27 and TRBJ2-3; the D gene is possibly TRBD1 (6 bases). Here the sequenced sample was PBMCs, mostly from graft donor cells, taken 360 days after TCRalphabeta/CD19-depleted stem cell transplant. The TCR sequence derives from a boy in the first two years of life who had a stem cell transplant for Wiskott-Aldrich syndrome, so the T cells may come from the graft donor. The CDR3 bases are TGTGCCAGCAGTCCCCGACAGGCTCCCCACACAGATACGCAGTATTTT. This encodes CASSPRQAPHTDTQYF.